These 29 T cell receptor beta chains originate from one sample sequenced in a study of T cell repertoires in cytomegalovirus infection. In TCRdb, the reads were re-called with MiXCR into one record per CDR3 protein. Counted here are roughly 300,000 distinct CDR3 sequences, 9.5% occurring once; the ten biggest clones make up 3.5% to 4.5%. The sample consisted of PBMCs. The receptors come from a human donor in good health (CMV status not recorded). Some clones in this sample may be carry-over from other donors' samples.

This clonotype has more than one count but fewer than ten. The V gene is TRBV6-2 or TRBV6-3, the J gene TRBJ2-3, with D tentatively TRBD2 (5 bases). V dropped 5 bases and J dropped 8 bases, with 14 bases sitting between them. The CDR3 contains 13 residues. Germline values: CDR1 MNHEY, CDR2 SVGEGT. The CDR3 is CASSGERWGTQYF. In nucleotides, the CDR3 is TGTGCCAGCAGTGGTGAGCGGTGGGGTACGCAGTATTTT.

This clonotype was counted at least ten times. The chain couples TRBV6-6 to TRBJ2-1, with D possibly TRBD1 on 5 matching bases. Looked up from germline, CDR1 is MNHNY and CDR2 is SVGAGI (reference sequence). The CDR3 consists of 16 residues. V gave up 7 bases and J gave up 0 bases, with 16 bases separating them. The CDR3 loop reads CASNYQGALSYNEQFF. CDR3 nucleotides: TGTGCCAGCAACTACCAGGGTGCACTCTCCTACAATGAGCAGTTCTTC.

In regard to this clonotype: This may come from a read error, since a much larger clone is one base off. This chain links TRBV11-2 with TRBJ2-1; 9 nucleotides align to TRBD2. CDR1 and CDR2 from the germline V gene are SGHAT and FQNNGV. The V and J ends lost 3 bases and 8 bases, in that order; junction bases with no gene match: 8. This CDR3 contains 15 residues. The CDR3 loop reads CASSFAGGPVDEQFF. The CDR3 coding sequence is TGTGCCAGCAGCTTTGCGGGGGGGCCGGTGGATGAGCAGTTCTTC.

CDR3 amino acids: CASSFFGAQYEQYF. The CDR3 nucleotides are TGTGCCAGCAGTTTTTTCGGGGCACAATACGAGCAGTACTTC. This rearrangement joins TRBV12-3 or TRBV12-4 to TRBJ2-7, with D tentatively TRBD1 or TRBD2 (5 bases each). The CDR3 length is 14 residues. V dropped 3 bases and J dropped 4 bases, with 13 bases sitting between them.

This clonotype was recorded a few times. The V and J genes are TRBV5-1 and TRBJ2-3; 7 nucleotides align to TRBD1. The CDR3 is 15 residues long. Looked up from germline, CDR1 is SGHRS and CDR2 is YFSETQ. V lost 4 bases and J lost 2; bases outside the gene matches: 7. The chain's CDR3 is CASSPFGTATDTQYF. DNA of the CDR3: TGCGCCAGCAGCCCCTTTGGGACAGCCACAGATACGCAGTATTTT. The full variable domain, completed using reference TRBV5-1 and TRBJ2-3, is KAGVTQTPRYLIKTRGQQVTLSCSPISGHRSVSWYQQTPGQGLQFLFEYFSETQRNKGNFPGRFSGRQFSNSRSEMNVSTLELGDSALYLCASSPFGTATDTQYFGPGTRLTVL.

This clonotype was seen many times. The chain joins TRBV7-3 to TRBJ2-1; D is possibly TRBD1 (6 bases). V was cut by 5 bases and J by 7 bases, with 12 bases left in between. Germline lookup yields CDR1 SGHTA and CDR2 FQGTGA. The length of the CDR3 is 13 residues. CDR3 region: CASSTFQGNEQFF. The CDR3 DNA reads as TGTGCCAGCAGCACCTTCCAGGGGAATGAGCAGTTCTTC. The variable domain in full, with the rest retrieved from reference TRBV7-3 and TRBJ2-1, is GAGVSQTPSNKVTEKGKYVELRCDPISGHTALYWYRQSLGQGPEFLIYFQGTGAADDSGLPNDRFFAVRPEGSVSTLKIQRTERGDSAVYLCASSTFQGNEQFFGPGTRLTVL.

This clonotype was seen only a few times. The chain combines TRBV7-2 with TRBJ2-7; perhaps TRBD1 as D (6 bases). V was pared by 1 base and J by 2 bases, with 12 bases between. This CDR3 is 15 amino acids long. Germline V gene data show CDR1 as SGHTA and CDR2 as FQGNSA. In DNA form, the CDR3 reads TGTGCCAGCAGCTTAGATAGGGGGTCCCCCTACGAGCAGTACTTC. It specifies CASSLDRGSPYEQYF. The whole variable domain, remainder taken from reference TRBV7-2 and TRBJ2-7, is GAGVSQSPSNKVTEKGKDVELRCDPISGHTALYWYRQSLGQGLEFLIYFQGNSAPDKSGLPSDRFSAERTGGSVSTLTIQRTQQEDSAVYLCASSLDRGSPYEQYFGPGTRLTVT.

The chain links TRBV19 to TRBJ2-5; 14 bases match TRBD2. The J segment lost 3 bases and the V segment lost 5 bases, leaving 14 bases of the junction unmatched. CDR1 LNHDA and CDR2 SQIVND come from the germline V gene (reference sequence). The CDR3 sequence is 19 residues long. This CDR3 reads CASSPMGLAGAHVKETQYF. As DNA, the CDR3 is TGTGCCAGTAGTCCCATGGGACTAGCGGGGGCGCACGTCAAAGAGACCCAGTACTTC.

Turning to this clonotype: One base away lies a much larger clone, so this may be a sequencing read error. This chain connects TRBV12-3 or TRBV12-4 to TRBJ2-2; no clear D gene. The ends were cut back, 7 bases at V and 5 bases at J, with 17 bases in the middle. The CDR3 spans 15 residues. As DNA, the CDR3 is TGTGCCAGCATTTCTCGGAGATCAGAGACCGGGGAGCTGTTTTTT. This codes for CASISRRSETGELFF.

This clonotype has a count of ten or more. The chain couples TRBV7-2 to TRBJ1-2; D is undetermined. The CDR3 loop spans 14 amino acids. Trimming took 0 bases from V and 8 from J, leaving 13 bases between them. Germline values: CDR1 SGHTA, CDR2 FQGNSA. As DNA, the CDR3 is TGTGCCAGCAGCTTAGCGGTACACAGTGAAGGCTACACCTTC. This gives the protein CASSLAVHSEGYTF.

V and J are TRBV6-8 and TRBJ2-2; D may match TRBD1 or TRBD2 (5 bases each). Germline values: CDR1 MNHGY, CDR2 SAAAGT. Between the trimmed V and J ends, which lost 7 bases and 5 bases, there was a span of 8 bases. This CDR3 spans 12 amino acids. CDR3 loop: CASKRGTGELFF. As DNA, the CDR3 is TGTGCCAGCAAGAGGGGAACCGGGGAGCTGTTTTTT.

This chain uses TRBV6-1 with TRBJ2-2, with D possibly being TRBD1 or TRBD2 (5 bases each). Deletions cut 8 bases from V and 2 bases from J, with 15 bases between. The CDR3 is made up of 15 amino acids. CDR1 and CDR2 from the germline V gene are MNHNS and SASEGT. The CDR3 DNA sequence: TGTGCCAGCTCCACGGGGCCTACTAACACCGGGGAGCTGTTTTTT. Its translation is CASSTGPTNTGELFF.

The V call is TRBV20-1, the J call TRBJ1-5; D unresolved. The CDR3 length is 14 residues. Germline V lookup: CDR1 DFQATT, CDR2 SNEGSKA (reference sequence). V lost 3 bases, J lost 1 base, and 10 bases lay in between. The CDR3 DNA reads TGCAGTGCTAGGCCGGGCGCCAGCAATCAGCCCCAGCATTTT. This encodes CSARPGASNQPQHF.

The V gene is TRBV28, the J gene TRBJ2-7, with 10 positions matching TRBD2. V lost 7 bases and J lost 6; bases outside the gene matches: 9. The length of the CDR3 is 14 residues. Germline CDR1 and CDR2: MDHEN and SYDVKM. This chain's CDR3 is CASTVAGGSGEQYF. The DNA for the CDR3 is TGTGCCAGCACAGTAGCGGGAGGTTCGGGCGAGCAGTACTTC. Full variable domain (missing parts from reference TRBV28 and TRBJ2-7): DVKVTQSSRYLVKRTGEKVFLECVQDMDHENMFWYRQDPGLGLRLIYFSYDVKMKEKGDIPEGYSVSREKKERFSLILESASTNQTSMYLCASTVAGGSGEQYFGPGTRLTVT.

The rearrangement links TRBV6-5 to TRBJ2-2, with D unresolved. V was pared by 8 bases and J by 1 base, with 17 bases between. Germline V lookup: CDR1 MNHEY, CDR2 SVGAGI. This CDR3 comprises 16 residues. CDR3 protein: CASLPTSPKNTGELFF. The CDR3 DNA follows: TGTGCCAGCCTACCAACGAGCCCCAAGAACACCGGGGAGCTGTTTTTT.

At least ten counts were recorded for this clonotype. The chain is built from TRBV7-2 and TRBJ2-1, with 7 positions matching TRBD2. This CDR3 has 14 amino acids. The V segment lost 2 bases and the J segment 7 bases; nucleotides outside the gene matches: 5. Germline CDR1 and CDR2: SGHTA and FQGNSA. CDR3 DNA: TGTGCCAGCAGCTTAACGGGAGGAGTTAATGAGCAGTTCTTC. It is translated as CASSLTGGVNEQFF.

The rearrangement joins TRBV19 to TRBJ2-5, with no clear D. Deletions cut 3 bases from V and 2 bases from J, with 16 bases between. The V gene's germline CDR1 is LNHDA and CDR2 SQIVND (reference sequence). The CDR3 spans 16 residues. Written as DNA, the CDR3 is TGTGCCAGTAGTATGAGTGTGCAGGCGACTCAAGAGACCCAGTACTTC. Translating gives CASSMSVQATQETQYF.

This clonotype was counted ten times or more. This sequence joins TRBV19 and TRBJ1-1; tentatively, D is TRBD1 (5 bases). The CDR3 runs to 15 residues. V was clipped by 3 bases and J by 1 base, with 12 bases between them. Germline loops: CDR1 LNHDA, CDR2 SQIVND (reference sequence). DNA of the CDR3: TGTGCCAGTAGTATTAGGGCAGGGCCGAACACTGAAGCTTTCTTT. It is translated as CASSIRAGPNTEAFF.

This clonotype occurred many times. The chain has TRBV7-9 and TRBJ2-1; 8 bases are shared with TRBD2. This CDR3 is 14 amino acids long. J was trimmed by 9 bases and V by 3 bases; bases with no gene match: 7. Germline lookup yields CDR1 SEHNR and CDR2 FQNEAQ (reference sequence). CDR3 DNA sequence: TGTGCCAGCAGCTTGATGCTAGCGGGCGGTGAGCAGTTCTTC. Protein: CASSLMLAGGEQFF.

This clonotype has more than one count but fewer than ten. The genes are TRBV11-2 and TRBJ2-7, with 9 bases matching TRBD2. The germline CDR1 and CDR2 sequences are SGHAT and FQNNGV. The CDR3 has 14 amino acids. J lost 2 bases, V lost 7 bases, and 6 bases had no gene match. The CDR3 sequence is CASKKAGGPYEQYF. The CDR3 nucleotides are TGTGCCAGCAAGAAGGCGGGAGGGCCCTACGAGCAGTACTTC.

In this sample, this clonotype turned up a few times. The chain recombines TRBV14 with TRBJ2-1; unclear D gene. V lost 1 base and J 6 bases, leaving 7 bases between the germline ends. The CDR3 has 13 residues. Per germline, CDR1 SGHDN and CDR2 FVKESK. The chain's CDR3 is CASSQGRRNEQFF. CDR3 nucleotides: TGTGCCAGCAGCCAAGGACGCCGCAATGAGCAGTTCTTC.

This clonotype was found many times. This chain links TRBV7-2 with TRBJ1-6; D remains ambiguous. In germline, CDR1 is SGHTA, CDR2 FQGNSA. V was pared by 5 bases and J by 6 bases, with 14 bases between. The CDR3 contains 15 residues. The DNA of the CDR3 is TGTGCCAGCAGCCCGACGACCTCCGCTAATTCACCCCTCCACTTT. This codes for CASSPTTSANSPLHF.

This clonotype was counted between two and nine times. This chain joins TRBV7-2 and TRBJ1-1, with D perhaps matching TRBD1 (5 bases). The CDR3 is 13 residues long. Germline loops: CDR1 SGHTA, CDR2 FQGNSA. The V and J ends lost 5 bases and 9 bases respectively, with 16 bases between them. CDR3 sequence (DNA): TGTGCCAGCAGCCAACAAAAGGGGATGAAAGCTTTCTTT. Its translation: CASSQQKGMKAFF.

The chain is built from TRBV7-2 and TRBJ2-7; the D is unclear. Trimming pared 6 bases from V and 7 bases from J, leaving 19 bases between. Germline V lookup: CDR1 SGHTA, CDR2 FQGNSA. The CDR3 consists of 14 residues. The CDR3 loop is CASSPAQASREQYF. DNA of the CDR3: TGTGCCAGCAGTCCTGCGCAGGCTTCGCGTGAGCAGTACTTC.

This clonotype was seen more than once but under ten times. V usage is TRBV4-3 and J usage is TRBJ1-5; no reliable D call. Germline V gene sequence: CDR1 LGHNA, CDR2 YSLEER. CDR3 length: 14 residues. Trimming left V 0 bases short and J 0 bases short, with 3 bases between. The CDR3 protein is CASSQEDSNQPQHF. The CDR3 DNA reads as TGCGCCAGCAGCCAAGAAGATAGCAATCAGCCCCAGCATTTT.

The sample holds many counts of this clonotype. V usage is TRBV7-8 and J usage is TRBJ2-3; 11 bases fit TRBD2. Germline V gives CDR1 SGHVS, CDR2 FQNEAQ. The CDR3 totals 12 residues. V gave up 10 bases and J gave up 4 bases; unmatched junction bases: 1. The CDR3 DNA sequence: TGTGCCACGGGACTAGCGGCAGATACGCAGTATTTT. It yields the protein CATGLAADTQYF.

The V gene is TRBV7-2, the J gene TRBJ2-3; D ambiguous. This CDR3 has 12 amino acids. V lost 7 bases to trimming and J lost 5 bases, with 10 bases between them. Germline-derived CDR1 and CDR2 are SGHTA and FQGNSA. The CDR3 sequence: CASTLAGDTQYF. In DNA form, the CDR3 reads TGTGCCAGCACGCTTGCTGGAGATACGCAGTATTTT.

In its sample, this clonotype was seen many times. The genes are TRBV28 and TRBJ2-7, with D perhaps matching TRBD1 (5 bases). Germline CDR1 MDHEN, CDR2 SYDVKM. This CDR3 contains 14 residues. The V and J ends lost 6 bases and 2 bases respectively, with 14 bases between them. CDR3 sequence: CASSKGLPTYEQYF. In DNA form, the CDR3 reads TGTGCCAGCAGCAAGGGGCTCCCCACCTACGAGCAGTACTTC. Using reference TRBV28 and TRBJ2-7 for the parts outside the CDR3, the full variable domain is DVKVTQSSRYLVKRTGEKVFLECVQDMDHENMFWYRQDPGLGLRLIYFSYDVKMKEKGDIPEGYSVSREKKERFSLILESASTNQTSMYLCASSKGLPTYEQYFGPGTRLTVT.

This clonotype was counted ten times or more. CDR3 nucleotide sequence: TGTGCCAGCTCAGGGACGGCTATAGGGGAGCTGTTTTTT. This encodes CASSGTAIGELFF. V usage is TRBV7-2 and J usage is TRBJ2-2, with D possibly being TRBD1 or TRBD2 (5 bases each). CDR3 size: 13 residues. Germline assignment: CDR1 SGHTA and CDR2 FQGNSA. V lost 8 bases, J lost 8 bases, and 15 bases lay in between.